The sequence of this T cell receptor beta chain was determined in a study of CD8+CD57+ T cells in acquired aplastic anemia. Overall study context: The mean DNA yield obtained from sorted CD4+ and CD8+ cells came to 3 to 3.5 ug.

This clonotype was observed a handful of times. Its antigen is undetermined. The use of genomic DNA as template underpinned the TCR beta VDJ and CDR3 profiling. A single record per CDR3 protein comes from TCRdb applying MiXCR to the reads. In the table there are 150,000 to 200,000 distinct CDR3 sequences, more than 45% of which are singletons. An expansion of CD8+CD57+ cells by flow cytometry had been shown in patients chosen for sequencing. The blood sampling took place in patients who had so far received no therapy. The CDR3 consists of 15 residues. Per the germline V gene, CDR1 is KGHDR and CDR2 is SFDVKD. Trimming pared 5 bases from V and 7 bases from J, leaving 17 bases between. Points from the study as a whole: Overlap between patients and controls comprised about 30 CD8+ CDR3 sequences.

V usage is TRBV24-1 and J usage is TRBJ2-1; D tentatively fits TRBD1 or TRBD2 (6 bases each). The clonotype comes from a human donor with aplastic anemia. The sample taken for sequencing was sorted CD4+, CD8+, or CD8+CD57+ T cells (not recorded which) from PBMCs. DNA for the CDR3: TGTGCCACCAGTGTTCCGGGGGCGGTAGGAAATGAGCAGTTCTTC. Its protein product is CATSVPGAVGNEQFF.